The 19 T cell receptor beta chains below were found in one sample sequenced in a study of cytomegalovirus exposure and HLA in healthy donors. The PCR ran on 60 Vbeta and 13 Jbeta primers. The repertoire was sequenced with immunoSEQ multiplex PCR; TCRdb's copy has only in-frame clones and lacks some. The sample includes 150,000 to 180,000 clones, less than 85% of them seen just once. The material sequenced was PBMCs. The source is a woman aged 45-65 years in good health and CMV-seropositive.

This clone was counted once. The V call is TRBV27, the J call TRBJ2-7; TRBD2 might be the D (5 bases). The CDR3 covers 15 residues. Trimming cost V 2 bases and J 0 bases, with 11 bases left between them. Germline loops: CDR1 MNHEY, CDR2 SMNVEV (reference sequence). In DNA form, the CDR3 reads TGTGCCAGCAGTTTAGAGGGCTCCCCCTCCTACGAGCAGTACTTC. Amino acid sequence: CASSLEGSPSYEQYF.

The genes are TRBV4-3 and TRBJ2-2, with D perhaps TRBD2 (6 bases). Germline lookup yields CDR1 LGHNA and CDR2 YSLEER. Trimming took off 4 bases at V and 7 bases at J, with 7 bases between the two ends. This CDR3 is built from 12 residues. In DNA form, the CDR3 reads TGCGCCAGCAGCCCCGGGGGCGGGGAGCTGTTTTTT. Translated, it gives CASSPGGGELFF.

The chain uses TRBV7-8 and TRBJ2-7, with D unclear. The CDR3 has 12 amino acids. Germline V gene data show CDR1 as SGHVS and CDR2 as FQNEAQ. V shed 3 bases and J shed 2 bases, with 5 bases lying between them. The CDR3 reads CASSLGAYEQYF. The CDR3 DNA reads as TGTGCCAGCAGCTTGGGCGCCTACGAGCAGTACTTC.

This clone was recorded a few times. The V call is TRBV6-1, the J call TRBJ2-3, with a possible D match to TRBD2 (5 bases). Germline V gene sequence: CDR1 MNHNS, CDR2 SASEGT. CDR3 length: 9 amino acids. V lost 10 bases, J lost 14 bases, and 13 bases lay in between. The CDR3 DNA is TGTGCCAAACGAGGGTTGCGGTATTTT. Its translation is CAKRGLRYF.

The chain links TRBV28 to TRBJ1-5, with D perhaps TRBD1 (5 bases). CDR1 and CDR2 (germline): MDHEN, SYDVKM. V dropped 2 bases and J dropped 6 bases, with 11 bases sitting between them. This CDR3 contains 14 residues. The CDR3, as DNA: TGTGCCAGCAGTTTACCGGGGGGTACTCAGCCCCAGCATTTT. It encodes CASSLPGGTQPQHF.

The DNA for the CDR3 is TGTGCCAGCAGCTTAGGCGGTATAGCTAACTATGGCTACACCTTC. Encoded protein: CASSLGGIANYGYTF. V and J are TRBV7-2 and TRBJ1-2; D not certain. V gave up 1 base and J gave up 0 bases, with 9 bases separating them. The germline gives CDR1 SGHTA, CDR2 FQGNSA. CDR3 length: 15 residues.

The rearrangement uses TRBV30 and TRBJ2-7, with 12 bases identical to TRBD1. CDR1 and CDR2 from the germline V gene are GTSNPN and SVGIG (reference sequence). V lost 1 base and J lost 6; bases outside the gene matches: 4. This CDR3 comprises 14 residues. The chain's CDR3 is CAWSAGTGGFEQYF. As DNA, the CDR3 is TGTGCCTGGAGTGCCGGGACAGGGGGCTTCGAGCAGTACTTC.

Written as DNA, the CDR3 is TGTGCCAGCAGCGTAGGTTCGGCAGGTCTCTATGGCTACACCTTC. It yields the protein CASSVGSAGLYGYTF. This chain links TRBV9 with TRBJ1-2; D remains unclear. Between the trimmed V and J ends, which lost 0 bases and 4 bases, there was a span of 13 bases. Germline V gene lookup returns CDR1 SGDLS and CDR2 YYNGEE. The CDR3 runs to 15 residues.

The chain recombines TRBV2 with TRBJ1-5; 7 bases align to TRBD1. CDR1 is SNHLY and CDR2 is FYNNEI in the germline V gene. This CDR3 is 14 amino acids long. After removal of 7 bases from V and 1 base from J, the junction contained 4 bases not matched to a gene. The CDR3 DNA reads TGTGCCAGCACTCGCAGGGGGAGCAATCAGCCCCAGCATTTT. This translates into CASTRRGSNQPQHF.

V usage is TRBV10-2 and J usage is TRBJ2-7; 11 bases agree with TRBD1. This CDR3 comprises 16 residues. V trimming: 7 bases; J trimming: 3 bases; junction bases outside the gene matches: 11. CDR1 is WSHSY, CDR2 SAAADI, per germline. The CDR3 loop is CASIYHTGTGGYEQYF. The CDR3 nucleotides read TGCGCCAGCATTTACCACACCGGGACAGGGGGCTACGAGCAGTACTTC.

A few counts support this clone. The chain couples TRBV7-9 to TRBJ1-6, with TRBD1 matching 10 bases. After removal of 5 bases from V and 9 bases from J, the junction contained 4 bases not matched to a gene. Germline CDR1 reads SEHNR; CDR2 reads FQNEAQ (reference sequence). The CDR3 is 14 amino acids. CDR3 sequence: CASSTGTGVSPLHF. DNA of the CDR3: TGTGCCAGCAGCACCGGGACAGGGGTTTCACCCCTCCACTTT.

The chain employs TRBV6-6 and TRBJ1-1; no clear D. Per germline, CDR1 MNHNY and CDR2 SVGAGI (reference sequence). Trimming removed 6 bases at V and 4 bases at J, with 12 bases between. The CDR3 is 13 amino acids. The CDR3 spells CASSQRRSTEAFF. The CDR3 DNA follows: TGTGCCAGCAGCCAACGGAGAAGCACTGAAGCTTTCTTT.

V gene TRBV30 combines with J gene TRBJ2-7, with D perhaps matching TRBD1 (6 bases). V was shortened by 3 bases and J by 0 bases, with 15 bases between the two germline ends. The CDR3 loop spans 15 amino acids. The germline gives CDR1 GTSNPN, CDR2 SVGIG (reference sequence). CDR3 bases: TGTGCCTGGAGCCTAGAGAGGGGGAGCTCCTACGAGCAGTACTTC. Translated, it gives CAWSLERGSSYEQYF.

CDR3 in DNA: TGTGCCACGGGACCGGGGGACTATGGCTACACCTTC. Its protein product is CATGPGDYGYTF. V gene TRBV27 combines with J gene TRBJ1-2; a possible D gene is TRBD1 (5 bases). V gave up 10 bases and J gave up 3 bases, with 12 bases separating them. From germline, CDR1 is MNHEY and CDR2 SMNVEV (reference sequence). The length of the CDR3 is 12 residues.

This clone has only a few counts. This chain joins TRBV9 and TRBJ1-1; 7 bases align to TRBD1. The CDR3 runs to 14 residues. The junction had 4 bases not matched to a gene; V was cut back by 0 bases and J by 5 bases. The germline V gene has CDR1 SGDLS and CDR2 YYNGEE. CDR3 amino acids: CASSVGQGETEAFF. DNA of the CDR3: TGTGCCAGCAGCGTAGGCCAGGGGGAGACTGAAGCTTTCTTT.

This chain connects TRBV10-3 to TRBJ2-7; TRBD2 aligns across 7 bases. The J segment lost 2 bases and the V segment lost 1 base, leaving 8 bases of the junction unmatched. CDR1 ENHRY and CDR2 SYGVKD come from the germline V gene. The CDR3 runs to 16 residues. The CDR3, as DNA: TGTGCCATCAGTGAGTTCTTGGCGGGGGTGGCCTACGAGCAGTACTTC. Translation gives CAISEFLAGVAYEQYF.

The V and J genes are TRBV9 and TRBJ1-5, with TRBD1 matching 7 bases. Germline V lookup: CDR1 SGDLS, CDR2 YYNGEE. Trimming removed 3 bases from V and 0 bases from J; junction bases left unmatched: 9. The CDR3 totals 17 residues. The CDR3 nucleotides read TGTGCCAGCAGCGCCCTTCCCGGGACAGATAGCAATCAGCCCCAGCATTTT. It encodes CASSALPGTDSNQPQHF.

This sequence joins TRBV9 and TRBJ2-1; 10 bases are a match to TRBD2. The CDR3 has 16 amino acids. CDR1 SGDLS and CDR2 YYNGEE come from the germline V gene. J lost 3 bases, V lost 2 bases, and 5 bases had no gene match. The CDR3 DNA follows: TGTGCCAGCAGCGTCCGGCTAGCGGGGGACTACAATGAGCAGTTCTTC. This gives the protein CASSVRLAGDYNEQFF.

Concerning this clone itself: At one end, the junction sequence differs from germline, possibly due to a read error. The chain is built from TRBV7-7 and TRBJ2-6; D is perhaps TRBD1 (5 bases). The CDR3 sequence is 15 residues long. Germline-derived CDR1 and CDR2 are SSHAT and FNYEAQ (reference sequence). The CDR3 protein is CASSPGFPGANVLTF. In DNA, the CDR3 is TGTGCTAGCAGTCCAGGGTTCCCCGGGGCCAACGTCCTGACTTTC.